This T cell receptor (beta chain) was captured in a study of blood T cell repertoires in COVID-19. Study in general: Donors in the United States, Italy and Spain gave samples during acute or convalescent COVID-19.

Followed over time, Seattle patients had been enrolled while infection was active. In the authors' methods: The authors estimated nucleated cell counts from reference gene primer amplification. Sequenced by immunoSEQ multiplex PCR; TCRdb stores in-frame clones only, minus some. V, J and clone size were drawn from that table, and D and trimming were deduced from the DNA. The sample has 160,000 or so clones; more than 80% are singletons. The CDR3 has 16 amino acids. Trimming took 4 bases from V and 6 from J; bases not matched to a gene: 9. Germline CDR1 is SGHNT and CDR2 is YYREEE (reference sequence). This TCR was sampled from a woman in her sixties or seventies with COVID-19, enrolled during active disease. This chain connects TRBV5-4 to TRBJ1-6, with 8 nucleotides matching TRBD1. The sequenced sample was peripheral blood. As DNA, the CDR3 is TGTGCCAGCAGCCCCGCTACAGGGGGAGGTAATTCACCCCTCCACTTT. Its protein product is CASSPATGGGNSPLHF. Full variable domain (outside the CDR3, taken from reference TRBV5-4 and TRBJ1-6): ETGVTQSPTHLIKTRGQQVTLRCSSQSGHNTVSWYQQALGQGPQFIFQYYREEENGRGNFPPRFSGLQFPNYSSELNVNALELDDSALYLCASSPATGGGNSPLHFGNGTRLTVT.